One TCR beta chain is described in this entry. The V end was cut by 1 base, the J end by 0 bases, with 6 bases between. The V gene's germline CDR1 is SGHAT and CDR2 FQNNGV. The CDR3 is 15 residues long. The data are from a study of T cell changes during pregnancy in multiple sclerosis. TCRdb's copy holds only in-frame clones and misses some; the assay was immunoSEQ multiplex PCR. This sample has fewer than 95,000 clones, with about 94% found just once. The material was peripheral blood, obtained in the third trimester of pregnancy. The sequence was obtained from a female donor with multiple sclerosis, enrolled in a pregnancy study. The V and J genes are TRBV11-2 and TRBJ2-2; D remains unclear. The CDR3 protein is CASSLGRANTGELFF. The CDR3 DNA reads as TGTGCCAGCAGCTTAGGTCGGGCGAACACCGGGGAGCTGTTTTTT.